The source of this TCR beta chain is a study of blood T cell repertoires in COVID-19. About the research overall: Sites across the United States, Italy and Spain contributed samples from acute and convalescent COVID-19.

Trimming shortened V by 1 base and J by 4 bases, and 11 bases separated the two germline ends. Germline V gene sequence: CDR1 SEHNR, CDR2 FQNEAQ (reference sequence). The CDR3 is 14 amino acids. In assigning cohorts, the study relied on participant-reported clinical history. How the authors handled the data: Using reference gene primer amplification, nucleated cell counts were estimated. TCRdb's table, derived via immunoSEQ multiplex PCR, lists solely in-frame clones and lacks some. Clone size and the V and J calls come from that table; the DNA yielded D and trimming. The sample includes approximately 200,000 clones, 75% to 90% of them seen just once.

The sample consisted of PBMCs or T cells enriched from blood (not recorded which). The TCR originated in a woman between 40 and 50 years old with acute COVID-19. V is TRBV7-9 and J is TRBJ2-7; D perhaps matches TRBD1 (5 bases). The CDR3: CASSLVGQGYEQYF. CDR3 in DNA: TGTGCCAGCAGCTTAGTGGGTCAGGGATACGAGCAGTACTTC.